Following are 14 T cell receptor beta chains from one sample sequenced in a study of shared clonotypes between healthy human individuals. Method: immunoSEQ multiplex PCR; TCRdb's copy keeps in-frame clones and lacks some. This repertoire shows some 1,600,000 clones, 95% to 99% found once; its top ten account for 0.4% to 0.55%. The sample taken for sequencing was naive CD4+ T cells sorted from blood. The subset: CD45RA+ positively selected. Receptors originate from a man aged 25-45 years in good health.

The genes are TRBV9 and TRBJ2-5; maybe TRBD2 (5 bases). CDR3 length equals 14 residues. CDR1 and CDR2 from the germline V gene are SGDLS and YYNGEE. V shed 0 bases and J shed 4 bases, with 10 bases lying between them. This chain's CDR3 is CASSVGGDAETQYF. CDR3 bases: TGTGCCAGCAGCGTAGGGGGAGACGCAGAGACCCAGTACTTC.

This chain connects TRBV7-9 to TRBJ1-2; 7 bases match TRBD1. The CDR3 sequence is 15 residues long. CDR1 and CDR2 from the germline V gene are SEHNR and FQNEAQ (reference sequence). V lost 1 base and J lost 4; bases outside the gene matches: 6. The DNA for the CDR3 is TGTGCCAGCAGCTTAGATGGGACAGCTTCCTATGGCTACACCTTC. Amino acids: CASSLDGTASYGYTF.

The chain uses TRBV6-1 and TRBJ2-4; 7 bases agree with TRBD1. Germline values: CDR1 MNHNS, CDR2 SASEGT. The CDR3 loop spans 13 amino acids. Losses at the gene ends were 5 bases for V and 10 bases for J; bases not matched to a gene: 8. The CDR3 spells CASSPETGWIQYF. The DNA of the CDR3 is TGTGCCAGCAGTCCCGAGACAGGGTGGATTCAGTACTTC.

The V gene is TRBV28, the J gene TRBJ2-7; a weak D match, TRBD1 (7 bases). The V gene lost 6 bases and the J gene lost 2 bases, with 17 bases spanning the gap. This CDR3 spans 15 amino acids. CDR1 is MDHEN, CDR2 SYDVKM, per germline. The CDR3 sequence: CASSGGRDSPYEQYF. CDR3 sequence (DNA): TGTGCCAGCAGCGGGGGAAGGGACAGCCCCTACGAGCAGTACTTC.

The rearrangement links TRBV6-5 to TRBJ2-1; 12 bases agree with TRBD2. Germline lookup yields CDR1 MNHEY and CDR2 SVGAGI. The CDR3 extends over 15 amino acids. The trim removed 5 bases at V and 7 bases at J, leaving 6 bases unmatched. The CDR3 region has the DNA TGTGCCAGCAGTGCAGGACTAGCGGGATCGAATGAGCAGTTCTTC. It is translated as CASSAGLAGSNEQFF.

The rearrangement joins TRBV18 to TRBJ1-6; D is unresolved. Germline V lookup: CDR1 KGHSH, CDR2 LQKENI. Trimming pared 6 bases from V and 1 base from J, leaving 10 bases between. The CDR3 has 15 amino acids. The CDR3 loop reads CASSPGGSYNSPLHF. CDR3 bases: TGTGCCAGCTCGCCAGGAGGTTCCTATAATTCACCCCTCCACTTT.

The rearrangement uses TRBV15 and TRBJ2-1; no firm D call. The V gene lost 0 bases and the J gene lost 0 bases, with 15 bases spanning the gap. This CDR3 has 18 amino acids. Germline loops: CDR1 LNHNV, CDR2 YYDKDF (reference sequence). The CDR3 nucleotides read TGTGCCACCAGCAGAGATCCCCCCCCCGTTAGCTCCTACAATGAGCAGTTCTTC. This codes for CATSRDPPPVSSYNEQFF.

CDR3 loop: CASSLGGGAQGEAFF. As DNA, the CDR3 is TGTGCCAGCAGCTTAGGAGGGGGCGCGCAGGGTGAAGCTTTCTTT. The chain has TRBV7-6 and TRBJ1-1; 7 nucleotides agree with TRBD1. Germline V gene lookup returns CDR1 SGHVS and CDR2 FNYEAQ. V lost 1 base to trimming and J lost 7 bases; unmatched junction nucleotides: 9. The CDR3 sequence is 15 residues long.

For this clone: Other DNA sequences in this sample translate to the same CDR3. The V and J genes are TRBV25-1 and TRBJ1-1; D remains unclear. The ends were cut back, 7 bases at V and 1 base at J, with 4 bases in the middle. CDR1 is MGHDK and CDR2 is SYGVNS in the germline V gene. The CDR3 has 11 residues. The CDR3 loop is CASKRNTEAFF. In nucleotides, the CDR3 is TGTGCCAGCAAAAGGAACACTGAAGCTTTCTTT.

V and J are TRBV4-3 and TRBJ1-3; a weak D match, TRBD1 (6 bases). The germline V and J ends were trimmed by 5 bases and 0 bases, with 17 bases remaining between them. Germline CDR1 LGHNA, CDR2 YSLEER. CDR3 length equals 17 residues. Here the CDR3 DNA reads TGCGCCAGCAGCGAACTTCCAGGGGCGAACTCTGGAAACACCATATATTTT. It specifies CASSELPGANSGNTIYF.

The chain is built from TRBV5-4 and TRBJ2-1; D gene ambiguous. Germline assignment: CDR1 SGHNT and CDR2 YYREEE (reference sequence). CDR3 length: 10 residues. Trimming shortened V by 8 bases and J by 5 bases, and 5 bases separated the two germline ends. CDR3 sequence reads: CARADNEQFF. In DNA, the CDR3 is TGTGCCAGAGCCGACAATGAGCAGTTCTTC.

The V gene is TRBV4-3, the J gene TRBJ2-7, with 9 bases aligning to TRBD2. V dropped 1 base and J dropped 1; count of bases not matched to a gene: 5. Per germline, CDR1 LGHNA and CDR2 YSLEER. CDR3 length equals 16 residues. CDR3 protein: CASSQASGASSYEQYF. The CDR3 DNA reads as TGCGCCAGCAGCCAAGCTAGCGGGGCAAGTTCCTACGAGCAGTACTTC.

The CDR3, as DNA: TGTGCCACCAGCAAACGATACGGACTAGAGCTAGATACGCAGTATTTT. Residues: CATSKRYGLELDTQYF. The chain carries TRBV15 and TRBJ2-3; TRBD2 agrees at 7 bases. The germline V gene encodes CDR1 LNHNV and CDR2 YYDKDF (reference sequence). The J segment lost 5 bases and the V segment lost 4 bases, leaving 12 bases of the junction unmatched. The CDR3 is 16 amino acids.

V and J are TRBV5-6 and TRBJ2-2, with 9 positions matching TRBD2. Germline V gene data show CDR1 as SGHDT and CDR2 as YYEEEE. The CDR3 loop spans 15 amino acids. V shed 1 base, J shed 4 bases, and the junction held 2 bases outside the gene matches. The CDR3 coding sequence is TGTGCCAGCAGCTTGAGCGGGAGGAGCACCGGGGAGCTGTTTTTT. Protein: CASSLSGRSTGELFF.